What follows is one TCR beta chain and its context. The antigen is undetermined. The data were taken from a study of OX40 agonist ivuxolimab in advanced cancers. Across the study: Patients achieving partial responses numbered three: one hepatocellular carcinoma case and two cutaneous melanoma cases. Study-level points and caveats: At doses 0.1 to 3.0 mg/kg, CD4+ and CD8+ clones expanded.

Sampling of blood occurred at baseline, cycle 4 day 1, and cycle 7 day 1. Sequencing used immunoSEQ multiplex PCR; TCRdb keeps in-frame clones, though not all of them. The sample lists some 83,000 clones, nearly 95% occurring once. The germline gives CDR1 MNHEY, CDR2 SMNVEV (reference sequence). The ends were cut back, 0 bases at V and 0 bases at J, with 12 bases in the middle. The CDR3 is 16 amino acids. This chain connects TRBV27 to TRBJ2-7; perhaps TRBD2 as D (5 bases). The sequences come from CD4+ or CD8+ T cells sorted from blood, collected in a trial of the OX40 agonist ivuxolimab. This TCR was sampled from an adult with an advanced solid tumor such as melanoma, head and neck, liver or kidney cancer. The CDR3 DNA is TGTGCCAGCAGTTTATCGACGGGGTCGATCTCCTACGAGCAGTACTTC. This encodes CASSLSTGSISYEQYF.